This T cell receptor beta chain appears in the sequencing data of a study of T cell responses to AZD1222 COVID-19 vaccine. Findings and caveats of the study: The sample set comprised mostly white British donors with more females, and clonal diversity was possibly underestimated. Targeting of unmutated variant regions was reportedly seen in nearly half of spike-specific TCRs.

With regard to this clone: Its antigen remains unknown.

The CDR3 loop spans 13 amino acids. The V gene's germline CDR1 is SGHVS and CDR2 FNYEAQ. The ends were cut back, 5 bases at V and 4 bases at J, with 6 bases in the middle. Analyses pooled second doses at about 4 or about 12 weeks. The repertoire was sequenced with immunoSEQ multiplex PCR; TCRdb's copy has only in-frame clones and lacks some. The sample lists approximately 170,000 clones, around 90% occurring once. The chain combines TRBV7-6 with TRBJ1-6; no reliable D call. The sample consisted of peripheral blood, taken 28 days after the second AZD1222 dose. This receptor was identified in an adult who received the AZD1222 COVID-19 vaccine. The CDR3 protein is CASSNRYNSPLHF. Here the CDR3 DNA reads TGTGCCAGCAGCAACCGGTATAATTCACCCCTCCACTTT.